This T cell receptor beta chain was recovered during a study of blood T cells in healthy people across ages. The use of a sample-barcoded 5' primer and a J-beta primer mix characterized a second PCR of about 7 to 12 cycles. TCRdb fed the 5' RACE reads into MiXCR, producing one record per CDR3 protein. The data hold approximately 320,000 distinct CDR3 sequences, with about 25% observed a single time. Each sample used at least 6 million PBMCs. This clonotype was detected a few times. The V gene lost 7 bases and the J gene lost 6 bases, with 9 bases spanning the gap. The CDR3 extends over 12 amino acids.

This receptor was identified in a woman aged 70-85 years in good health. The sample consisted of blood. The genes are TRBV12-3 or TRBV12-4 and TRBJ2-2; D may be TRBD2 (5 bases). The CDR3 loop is CASTMRAGELFF. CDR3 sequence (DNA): TGTGCCAGCACCATGCGGGCCGGGGAGCTGTTTTTT.